The TCR beta chain described here comes from a study of neurological immune-mediated disorders (dated by TCRdb to between 2017 and 2020). Concerning the study at large: Among the approximately 34 multiple sclerosis patients, about 30 had relapsing-remitting MS and 3 had secondary progressive MS. Using UMI-based sequencing, the study compared peripheral blood TCR-beta repertoires from patients with HTLV-I-associated myelopathy (HAM/TSP), patients with multiple sclerosis, and healthy controls. The cohort was made up of 68 subjects, consisting of 15 or so HAM/TSP patients, about 34 multiple sclerosis patients and around 20 healthy controls. Longitudinal samples, technical triplicates and paired sorted CD4+ and CD8+ T-cell subsets, alongside PBMC samples, were included among the approximately 110 TCR-beta libraries. The paper as a whole reports these results and caveats: TCR clonal expansion was highest in HAM/TSP patients and lowest in MS patients, with MS patients falling below even healthy controls. Across subjects, expanded clones never shared an identical CDR3 amino acid sequence, which suggests that the TCR-beta repertoires in every group were private. In phylogenetic analysis, the repertoires of 18 of 34 MS patients grouped into a cluster of related CDR3 sequences, which suggests a possible signature at the repertoire level. The MS cluster showed no association with clinical or MRI features, and the authors stated that larger cohorts are needed.

Libraries from unsorted PBMCs were made from 2 million PBMCs kept in RNAlater at -80 degrees C until RNA extraction. Multiple sclerosis patients were enrolled in a US clinical protocol under which disease progression was evaluated by magnetic resonance imaging. Peripheral blood underwent Ficoll-Hypaque density gradient centrifugation to isolate PBMCs, which were then cryopreserved in liquid nitrogen. This clonotype appeared many times. Its antigen target is currently unknown. No per-base quality is available; no much larger clone lies one base away. cDNA was synthesized by template-switch 5'RACE using a primer carrying a 10-nucleotide random unique molecular identifier by which each TCR transcript was tagged. Every sequencing run covered 15-18 subjects and yielded more than 160 million TCR-beta sequences. Total RNA was extracted with the RNeasy kit. The KAPA Real-time Library Amplification kit was used to amplify TCR-beta VDJ regions with primers targeting the TCR constant region and the 5'RACE anchor. Sample indexes and Illumina adaptors were added in a first PCR, after which library yield was increased in a second PCR. After Ampure bead purification, the TCR product of roughly 650 bp was size-selected on a 2% E-gel SizeSelection system. Before pooling, library quality was checked on a Bioanalyzer, concentration was measured with Qubit, and libraries were quantified with the Kapa Library Quantification kit. Libraries were sequenced paired-end 2 x 150 bp on an Illumina HiSeq 2500. To increase sequence diversity, roughly 25-31% phiX was spiked into each library pool. From the authors' description of their analysis: The quality-filtered reads were processed with the UMI-based MiGEC pipeline, whose error correction step removed more than 80% of the raw TCR sequences. VDJ genes were aligned to IMGT germline references, and clonotypes were defined by unique CDR3 amino acid sequence plus V-J genes. Clonal expansion, Shannon diversity, and CDR3 relatedness (CalcPairwiseDistances, ClusterSamples) were evaluated with VDJtools, and phylogenetic trees were built with CLCbio workbench. Clones with at least 8 unique UMIs were defined as expanded, with this threshold being based on coefficient-of-variation modelling across technical triplicates. The public reads were reprocessed in TCRdb via fastp at Q25 and MiXCR, keeping in-frame beta chains. Each CDR3 protein gets just one entry, which takes the most common genes and DNA from the rows behind it. TCRdb, not the original authors, processed these V and J calls. A total of fewer than 50,000 distinct CDR3 sequences appear in this sample, around 2.5% of them only once. Clones ranked in the top ten supply roughly 12% of the sample.

The CDR3, cysteine through phenylalanine, is 13 amino acids long. Left in the record is the CDR3 DNA by itself, 39 bases read in frame from the first base. CDR1 and CDR2, looked up from the germline V gene (reference sequence), are MNHEY and SMNVEV. Trimming costs V 4 bases and J 1 base, and their ends lie 7 bases apart. Source material: PBMCs. This chain is built from TRBV27 and TRBJ1-1, with an unclear D gene assignment. The clonotype originates from a young man with multiple sclerosis. The sequenced DNA is TGTGCCAGCAGTTATTTGGCGAACACTGAAGCTTTCTTT. This yields the protein CASSYLANTEAFF.